Included here is one TCR beta chain sequence, with context. Its target is not known. The source material, RNA transcripts, was used to amplify TCR beta CDR3 regions. TCR CDR3 underwent first-round RT-PCR with the HTBI primer set. TCRdb analysed the multiplex PCR reads with MiXCR anew, one entry per CDR3 protein. The sample shows under 400,000 distinct CDR3 sequences, 20% to 25% of them seen only once. The record originates from a study of T cells in Graves' hyperthyroidism and ophthalmopathy. Overall study results and limits: Researchers report that a 13 V-J model separated ophthalmopathy from stable hyperthyroidism.

Germline trimming cut 4 bases from V and 13 bases from J; bases unmatched to any gene: 8. The length of the CDR3 is 13 residues. The germline V gene has CDR1 SEHNR and CDR2 FQNEAQ (reference sequence). The sequence derives from a man in his forties or fifties with Graves' hyperthyroidism. The sample was blood. The V call is TRBV7-9, the J call TRBJ1-2, with TRBD1 identical over 11 bases. DNA of the CDR3: TGTGCCAGCAGCTGGACCGGGACAGGGGGTGCCACCTTC. Translation gives CASSWTGTGGATF.